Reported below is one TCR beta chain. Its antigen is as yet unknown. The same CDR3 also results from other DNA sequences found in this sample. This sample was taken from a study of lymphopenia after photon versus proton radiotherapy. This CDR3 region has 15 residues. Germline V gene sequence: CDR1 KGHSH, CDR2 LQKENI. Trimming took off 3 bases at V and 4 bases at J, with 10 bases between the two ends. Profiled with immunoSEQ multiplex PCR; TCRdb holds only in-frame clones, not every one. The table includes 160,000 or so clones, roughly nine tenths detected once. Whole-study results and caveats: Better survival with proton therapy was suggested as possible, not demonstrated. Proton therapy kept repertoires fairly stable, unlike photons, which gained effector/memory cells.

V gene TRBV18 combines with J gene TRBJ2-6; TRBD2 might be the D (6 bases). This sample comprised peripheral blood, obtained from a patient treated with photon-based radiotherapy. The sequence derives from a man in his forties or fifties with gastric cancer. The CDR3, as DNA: TGTGCCAGCTCACCCGGAGGGACCGGGGCCAACGTCCTGACTTTC. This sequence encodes CASSPGGTGANVLTF.